These T cell receptor beta chains were read from a single sample in a study of blood T cell repertoires in COVID-19. Measured with immunoSEQ multiplex PCR; TCRdb has only the in-frame clones, and not every one. The sample comprises some 250,000 clones, around 87% of which are singletons, and over 4% rests with the top ten. Specimen: peripheral blood. The receptors here all came from a woman aged 55-69 years with COVID-19, enrolled during active disease. Both conserved end residues are part of each CDR3. Fields, in order: V gene, clone size, J gene, CDR3 protein. The size of a clone is reported for some rows only, either as once, few or many, or as a class for expanded clones.

v_call: TRBV30
clone_size: NA
j_call: TRBJ2-7
cdr3_aa: CAWSRLAGGSEQYF

v_call: TRBV28
clone_size: once
j_call: TRBJ2-3
cdr3_aa: CASSSKRLAGGDTQYF

v_call: TRBV4-1
clone_size: NA
j_call: TRBJ1-2
cdr3_aa: CASSQREGQDGYGYTF

v_call: TRBV3-1/TRBV3-2
clone_size: NA
j_call: TRBJ2-1
cdr3_aa: CASSHGTGPINEQFF

v_call: TRBV4-1
clone_size: NA
j_call: TRBJ2-1
cdr3_aa: CASSRTSGTYNEQFF

v_call: TRBV7-9
clone_size: NA
j_call: TRBJ2-1
cdr3_aa: CASSTSAAAPYNEQFF

v_call: TRBV2
clone_size: NA
j_call: TRBJ1-1
cdr3_aa: CASSEGNTEAFF

v_call: TRBV19
clone_size: NA
j_call: TRBJ1-6
cdr3_aa: CASSSNQGNSPLHF

v_call: TRBV10-1
clone_size: NA
j_call: TRBJ2-2
cdr3_aa: CASSESRGGPANTGELFF

v_call: TRBV28
clone_size: NA
j_call: TRBJ2-5
cdr3_aa: CASRGQGDGKTQYF

v_call: TRBV18
clone_size: NA
j_call: TRBJ2-4
cdr3_aa: CASSPEIEGIQYF

v_call: TRBV9
clone_size: NA
j_call: TRBJ2-1
cdr3_aa: CASSVGPQGYNEQFF

v_call: TRBV7-3
clone_size: NA
j_call: TRBJ2-1
cdr3_aa: CASSLATGATYNEQFF

v_call: TRBV30
clone_size: NA
j_call: TRBJ1-1
cdr3_aa: CAWSAGSPGLGAFF

v_call: TRBV6-6
clone_size: NA
j_call: TRBJ2-7
cdr3_aa: CASRKDRPAYEQYF

v_call: TRBV4-3
clone_size: NA
j_call: TRBJ2-1
cdr3_aa: CASSQERTSDSSYNEQFF

v_call: TRBV2
clone_size: few
j_call: TRBJ2-7
cdr3_aa: CASSEGRTRTYEQYF

v_call: TRBV4-1
clone_size: NA
j_call: TRBJ2-2
cdr3_aa: CASRSLPGTLYSTGELFF

v_call: TRBV30
clone_size: NA
j_call: TRBJ1-2
cdr3_aa: CAWSPDRIHGYTF

v_call: TRBV3-1/TRBV3-2
clone_size: NA
j_call: TRBJ2-1
cdr3_aa: CASSQEGLAGVSGEQFF

v_call: TRBV19
clone_size: NA
j_call: TRBJ2-3
cdr3_aa: CASSPRERGLDTQYF

v_call: TRBV5-4
clone_size: NA
j_call: TRBJ2-1
cdr3_aa: CASSLAVEQFF

v_call: TRBV19
clone_size: NA
j_call: TRBJ1-5
cdr3_aa: CASITTGTGNQPQHF

v_call: TRBV27
clone_size: NA
j_call: TRBJ2-3
cdr3_aa: CASSSPWRGLADTQYF

v_call: TRBV6-6
clone_size: NA
j_call: TRBJ1-1
cdr3_aa: CASSYFGQGNTEAFF

v_call: TRBV6-6
clone_size: NA
j_call: TRBJ2-3
cdr3_aa: CASSRGDTQYF

v_call: TRBV27
clone_size: NA
j_call: TRBJ2-5
cdr3_aa: CASSPRLAGDVETQYF

v_call: TRBV19
clone_size: NA
j_call: TRBJ1-2
cdr3_aa: CASSMGPVPNYGYTF

v_call: TRBV3-1/TRBV3-2
clone_size: NA
j_call: TRBJ2-5
cdr3_aa: CASSPKGETQYF

v_call: TRBV6-5
clone_size: NA
j_call: TRBJ1-2
cdr3_aa: CASREPSNYGYTF

v_call: TRBV30
clone_size: NA
j_call: TRBJ2-1
cdr3_aa: CAWSVLTGGGEQFF

v_call: TRBV19
clone_size: NA
j_call: TRBJ2-4
cdr3_aa: CASSISGGENIQYF

v_call: TRBV28
clone_size: NA
j_call: TRBJ1-5
cdr3_aa: CASRSQGNRNQPQHF

v_call: TRBV7-8
clone_size: few
j_call: TRBJ2-7
cdr3_aa: CASSLVTSGFSYEQYF

v_call: TRBV4-3
clone_size: NA
j_call: TRBJ2-7
cdr3_aa: CASSQDYPPGGAFPYEQYF

v_call: TRBV11-1
clone_size: NA
j_call: TRBJ2-2
cdr3_aa: CASSLRGLNTGELFF

v_call: TRBV28
clone_size: NA
j_call: TRBJ1-1
cdr3_aa: CASSLSGTGNTEAFF

v_call: TRBV5-1
clone_size: NA
j_call: TRBJ1-2
cdr3_aa: CASSIRQGVGYTF

v_call: TRBV6-1
clone_size: NA
j_call: TRBJ1-2
cdr3_aa: CASSEIPGTGLSYTF

v_call: TRBV6-5
clone_size: NA
j_call: TRBJ1-6
cdr3_aa: CASRGQGAGLHF

v_call: TRBV6-5
clone_size: NA
j_call: TRBJ1-1
cdr3_aa: CASSRGQGPTEAFF

v_call: TRBV6-2/TRBV6-3
clone_size: NA
j_call: TRBJ1-4
cdr3_aa: CASSYGQTTNEKLFF

v_call: TRBV19
clone_size: NA
j_call: TRBJ2-1
cdr3_aa: CASSMRTGRNEQFF

v_call: TRBV27
clone_size: few
j_call: TRBJ1-5
cdr3_aa: CASSPGQHNQPQHF

v_call: TRBV27
clone_size: once
j_call: TRBJ2-7
cdr3_aa: CASFRDRTYEQYF

v_call: TRBV28
clone_size: NA
j_call: TRBJ2-1
cdr3_aa: CASSPDRGRYNEQFF

v_call: TRBV6-5
clone_size: NA
j_call: TRBJ2-1
cdr3_aa: CASREGPPGSGQFF

v_call: TRBV6-5
clone_size: NA
j_call: TRBJ1-5
cdr3_aa: CASSFRADQPQHF

v_call: TRBV4-1
clone_size: NA
j_call: TRBJ2-1
cdr3_aa: CASSPRASGSGSYNEQFF

v_call: TRBV28
clone_size: NA
j_call: TRBJ2-5
cdr3_aa: CASSFKLRLQETQYF

v_call: TRBV7-3
clone_size: NA
j_call: TRBJ1-1
cdr3_aa: CASSLGTDTEAFF

v_call: TRBV5-6
clone_size: NA
j_call: TRBJ2-2
cdr3_aa: CASSLGWTGRDTGELFF

v_call: TRBV15
clone_size: few
j_call: TRBJ2-6
cdr3_aa: CATSRDRGWANVLTF

v_call: TRBV5-1
clone_size: once
j_call: TRBJ2-5
cdr3_aa: CASSLDGQVVETQYF

v_call: TRBV14
clone_size: NA
j_call: TRBJ2-5
cdr3_aa: CASSQPGGETQYF